One sample yielded the 26 T cell receptor beta chains listed below, sequenced in a study of T-cell reconstitution after alpha-beta-depleted transplantation in children. It was with unique molecular identifiers that the TCRbeta library was prepared. TCRdb ran MiXCR on the PCR reads and lists one entry per CDR3 protein. The table has 250,000 to 300,000 distinct CDR3 sequences, roughly 9.1% seen once; the top ten hold around 7.5%. The sequences come from PBMCs, collected before TCRalphabeta/CD19-depleted stem cell transplant. Receptors were obtained from a boy less than two years old with acute myeloid leukemia, due to receive a stem cell transplant.

This clonotype was found a few times. The CDR3 sequence: CASSLWGTHQETQYF. The CDR3 nucleotides read TGTGCCAGCAGTTTATGGGGGACCCACCAAGAGACCCAGTACTTC. The chain couples TRBV28 to TRBJ2-5; tentatively, D is TRBD1 or TRBD2 (5 bases each). Germline assignment: CDR1 MDHEN and CDR2 SYDVKM. V was pared by 0 bases and J by 0 bases, with 8 bases between. The CDR3 length is 15 residues.

The sample holds many counts of this clonotype. The J gene is TRBJ2-1, the V gene TRBV2, with D tentatively TRBD2 (7 bases). The CDR3 runs to 14 residues. V was shortened by 6 bases and J by 0 bases, with 9 bases between the two germline ends. Germline CDR1 and CDR2: SNHLY and FYNNEI. The DNA for the CDR3 is TGTGCCAGCAGGAGGGGGGGCTCCTACAATGAGCAGTTCTTC. Translating gives CASRRGGSYNEQFF.

The V call is TRBV7-9, the J call TRBJ1-1; TRBD1 might be the D (6 bases). Germline CDR1 SEHNR, CDR2 FQNEAQ (reference sequence). V was shortened by 6 bases and J by 4 bases, with 21 bases between the two germline ends. The CDR3 length is 16 residues. The CDR3 DNA follows: TGTGCCAGCAGAGCCGAGGGGGGGGGGTTGAGCACTGAAGCTTTCTTT. Residues: CASRAEGGGLSTEAFF.

The chain carries TRBV9 and TRBJ1-5; 8 bases agree with TRBD1. Germline V gives CDR1 SGDLS, CDR2 YYNGEE. V lost 4 bases and J lost 6; bases outside the gene matches: 6. This CDR3 spans 14 amino acids. CDR3 bases: TGTGCCAGCAGCCCCGACAGGGGCACTCAGCCCCAGCATTTT. Translation: CASSPDRGTQPQHF.

This clonotype was seen ten or more times. At one boundary the junction diverges from the germline segment, which might be a read error. The rearrangement joins TRBV5-1 to TRBJ1-4; tentatively, D is TRBD1 (6 bases). This CDR3 has 14 residues. CDR1 and CDR2 (germline): SGHRS, YFSETQ. The CDR3 DNA sequence: TGTGCCAGCAGTTGGACAGCAACTAATGAAAAACTGTTTTTT. Translated, it gives CASSWTATNEKLFF.

This clonotype showed up many times. The J gene is TRBJ2-2, the V gene TRBV6-1; 12 bases line up with TRBD2. The V segment lost 6 bases and the J segment 5 bases; nucleotides outside the gene matches: 7. Looked up from germline, CDR1 is MNHNS and CDR2 is SASEGT. CDR3 size: 16 residues. The chain's CDR3 is CASRLAGGPGTGELFF. In DNA form, the CDR3 reads TGTGCCAGCAGGCTAGCGGGGGGGCCGGGAACCGGGGAGCTGTTTTTT.

This clonotype was seen many times. The V call is TRBV6-1, the J call TRBJ2-7; 10 positions match TRBD1. After removal of 6 bases from V and 5 bases from J, the junction contained 7 bases not matched to a gene. The CDR3 sequence is 14 residues long. Germline values: CDR1 MNHNS, CDR2 SASEGT. The CDR3 loop reads CASRDPGTGDEQYF. Written as DNA, the CDR3 is TGTGCCAGCAGGGATCCCGGGACAGGGGACGAGCAGTACTTC.

This clonotype was seen many times. This rearrangement joins TRBV10-3 to TRBJ1-6; D gene unclear. The V gene lost 7 bases and the J gene lost 5 bases, with 9 bases spanning the gap. This CDR3 contains 13 residues. Germline V gene data show CDR1 as ENHRY and CDR2 as SYGVKD. The CDR3 loop reads CAITSLNNSPLHF. The CDR3 DNA follows: TGTGCCATCACCTCCCTTAATAATTCACCCCTCCACTTT.

This clonotype was counted ten times or more. This CDR3 reads CATSDRTGEGQPQHF. In nucleotides, the CDR3 is TGTGCCACCAGTGACAGGACAGGGGAGGGTCAGCCCCAGCATTTT. The chain links TRBV24-1 to TRBJ1-5; TRBD1 matches 9 bases. Germline V gene data show CDR1 as KGHDR and CDR2 as SFDVKD. The CDR3 sequence is 15 residues long. V lost 4 bases to trimming and J lost 6 bases; unmatched junction nucleotides: 6.

This clonotype has ten or more counts. This rearrangement joins TRBV6-5 to TRBJ1-1; no definite D call. Looked up from germline, CDR1 is MNHEY and CDR2 is SVGAGI. CDR3 length: 14 amino acids. Trimming cost V 2 bases and J 4 bases, with 11 bases left between them. The CDR3 sequence: CASSYGGLGTEAFF. The CDR3 DNA reads TGTGCCAGCAGTTACGGTGGCCTGGGCACTGAAGCTTTCTTT.

This clonotype has more than one count but fewer than ten. The gene calls are TRBV18 and TRBJ2-5; 10 positions match TRBD1. The CDR3 runs to 16 residues. Looked up from germline, CDR1 is KGHSH and CDR2 is LQKENI. J lost 4 bases, V lost 3 bases, and 8 bases had no gene match. The DNA for the CDR3 is TGTGCCAGCTCACCTATTCGACAGGGGGCGAGAGAGACCCAGTACTTC. Translating it yields CASSPIRQGARETQYF.

This clonotype was seen ten or more times. The rearrangement joins TRBV7-2 to TRBJ2-1; possibly TRBD2 for D (6 bases). Germline-derived CDR1 and CDR2 are SGHTA and FQGNSA. V was pared by 2 bases and J by 1 base, with 27 bases between. The CDR3 totals 21 residues. In nucleotides, the CDR3 is TGTGCCAGCAGCTTATCCCCCCCGAAGCGGGTTCTCTCCTTTTCCTACAATGAGCAGTTCTTC. Its protein product is CASSLSPPKRVLSFSYNEQFF.

In its sample, this clonotype was seen many times. The DNA for the CDR3 is TGTGCCAGCAGCCGCCCCCGACTAGCGGGCGATGAGCAGTTCTTC. Its translation: CASSRPRLAGDEQFF. This chain uses TRBV6-2 or TRBV6-3 with TRBJ2-1; 10 bases line up with TRBD2. This CDR3 has 15 amino acids. The junction had 10 bases not matched to a gene; V was cut back by 6 bases and J by 8 bases. Germline V gives CDR1 MNHEY, CDR2 SVGEGT.

Many counts were recorded for this clonotype. The chain uses TRBV5-1 and TRBJ2-2; D is undetermined. The CDR3 extends over 14 amino acids. Trimming took off 5 bases at V and 4 bases at J, with 12 bases between the two ends. Germline V CDR1 and CDR2: SGHRS, YFSETQ. The CDR3 coding sequence is TGCGCCAGCAGGACGGGCTCGGGCACCGGGGAGCTGTTTTTT. Protein: CASRTGSGTGELFF.

This clonotype was observed a few times. The J gene is TRBJ2-7, the V gene TRBV6-1; TRBD1 aligns across 9 bases. The germline V gene encodes CDR1 MNHNS and CDR2 SASEGT. The V gene end was trimmed by 3 bases and the J gene end by 3 bases; junction bases not matched to a gene: 12. The CDR3 has 17 residues. CDR3 sequence (DNA): TGTGCCAGCAGTGATATGCCGGGACAGGGATTTTTCTACGAGCAGTACTTC. Its protein product is CASSDMPGQGFFYEQYF.

This clonotype was counted at least ten times. The V call is TRBV9, the J call TRBJ1-1, with a weak D call TRBD1 (5 bases). Germline V gives CDR1 SGDLS, CDR2 YYNGEE. Trimming took 6 bases from V and 1 from J, leaving 13 bases between them. This CDR3 is 14 amino acids long. CDR3 sequence (DNA): TGTGCCAGCACCTCTGACGGGGCGAACACTGAAGCTTTCTTT. This gives the protein CASTSDGANTEAFF.

This clonotype was found many times. The chain couples TRBV27 to TRBJ2-1; 8 bases are shared with TRBD2. J lost 7 bases, V lost 4 bases, and 6 bases had no gene match. Germline CDR1 is MNHEY and CDR2 is SMNVEV (reference sequence). The CDR3 runs to 14 residues. The CDR3 region is CASSSGTSGNEQFF. CDR3 bases: TGTGCCAGCAGTTCCGGGACTAGTGGGAATGAGCAGTTCTTC.

This clonotype was detected many times. The J gene is TRBJ1-6, the V gene TRBV20-1; D is perhaps TRBD1 (6 bases). Germline values: CDR1 DFQATT, CDR2 SNEGSKA (reference sequence). The CDR3 has 15 residues. The V and J ends lost 5 bases and 5 bases respectively, with 16 bases between them. The CDR3 here is CSAPQTGYNNSPLHF. The CDR3 region has the DNA TGCAGTGCTCCCCAAACAGGGTATAATAATTCACCCCTCCACTTT.

The sample holds a few counts of this clonotype. This rearrangement joins TRBV28 to TRBJ2-1; 12 nucleotides align to TRBD2. CDR1 is MDHEN, CDR2 SYDVKM, per germline. Losses at the gene ends were 4 bases for V and 8 bases for J; bases not matched to a gene: 9. This CDR3 has 16 amino acids. This chain's CDR3 is CASSSPLAGGPYEQFF. The CDR3 DNA follows: TGTGCCAGCAGTTCCCCCCTAGCGGGAGGGCCGTATGAGCAGTTCTTC.

This clonotype was picked up many times. The V gene is TRBV12-3 or TRBV12-4, the J gene TRBJ2-3; the D gene could be TRBD1 or TRBD2 (5 bases each). The CDR3 length is 14 residues. The V and J ends lost 5 bases and 4 bases respectively, with 13 bases between them. This CDR3 reads CASSDQGRADTQYF. The CDR3 DNA is TGTGCCAGCAGTGATCAGGGACGGGCAGATACGCAGTATTTT.

This clonotype was picked up many times. This rearrangement joins TRBV5-1 to TRBJ2-3; D gene unclear. V lost 5 bases to trimming and J lost 2 bases, with 9 bases between them. The CDR3 covers 13 residues. CDR1 and CDR2 (germline): SGHRS, YFSETQ. In nucleotides, the CDR3 is TGCGCCAGCAGAAGACTCTTCACAGATACGCAGTATTTT. The encoded protein is CASRRLFTDTQYF.

The sample holds many counts of this clonotype. The rearrangement uses TRBV11-2 and TRBJ2-7, with TRBD1 identical over 7 bases. The CDR3 is 15 amino acids. Germline trimming cut 4 bases from V and 0 bases from J; bases unmatched to any gene: 6. The V gene's germline CDR1 is SGHAT and CDR2 FQNNGV. The DNA of the CDR3 is TGTGCCAGCAGCTCCGGACAGGCCCGCTCCTACGAGCAGTACTTC. Its protein is CASSSGQARSYEQYF.

J is TRBJ2-1 and V is TRBV6-2 or TRBV6-3; the D gene is possibly TRBD2 (6 bases). Between the trimmed V and J ends, which lost 6 bases and 6 bases, there was a span of 18 bases. This CDR3 comprises 15 residues. In germline, CDR1 is MNHEY, CDR2 SVGEGT. The CDR3 nucleotides are TGTGCCAGCAGCAGAGCGGGTACTATTCCCAATGAGCAGTTCTTC. This translates into CASSRAGTIPNEQFF.

In this sample, this clonotype turned up many times. The V call is TRBV6-2 or TRBV6-3, the J call TRBJ2-2; D not certain. The CDR3 loop spans 15 amino acids. In germline, CDR1 is MNHEY, CDR2 SVGEGT. Between the trimmed V and J ends, which lost 10 bases and 2 bases, there was a span of 17 bases. Written as DNA, the CDR3 is TGTGCCACCCTCACCAGGCTGGCCAACACCGGGGAGCTGTTTTTT. Translation gives CATLTRLANTGELFF.

In its sample, this clonotype was seen many times. This chain uses TRBV4-2 with TRBJ2-7; D remains ambiguous. CDR3 length: 16 residues. Per germline, CDR1 LGHNA and CDR2 YNFKEQ. V was trimmed by 0 bases and J by 0 bases, leaving 12 bases between them. Here the CDR3 DNA reads TGTGCCAGCAGCCAAGATAGAACCATCGGCTCCTACGAGCAGTACTTC. Protein: CASSQDRTIGSYEQYF.

This clonotype was seen many times. This chain links TRBV6-5 with TRBJ1-1, with TRBD1 matching 9 bases. The CDR3 sequence is 18 residues long. V gave up 2 bases and J gave up 3 bases; unmatched junction bases: 13. Per germline, CDR1 MNHEY and CDR2 SVGAGI. The CDR3 reads CASSYLDRGAPRDTEAFF. The CDR3 DNA follows: TGTGCCAGCAGTTACCTGGACAGGGGCGCCCCTAGGGACACTGAAGCTTTCTTT.